What follows are 22 T cell receptor beta chains derived from one specimen sequenced in a study of graft-versus-host responses after intestinal transplantation. These receptors are not linked to any known antigen. The assay was immunoSEQ multiplex PCR, and TCRdb's table has in-frame clones only and misses some. The table shows under 85,000 clones, with 94% occurring only once. Sample: unstimulated CD8+ T cells sorted from spleen or lymph node cells, taken before intestinal transplant. Receptor source: a human donor who received an intestinal transplant.

Note on this clone: Germline and junction disagree at one end, which may indicate a read error. The gene calls are TRBV9 and TRBJ2-1; D not resolved. In germline, CDR1 is SGDLS, CDR2 YYNGEE. The CDR3 is 20 amino acids. The DNA for the CDR3 is TGTACCAGCAGCGTATGGGCGCCAACGTTGTCTCGATTCTCCTACAATGAGCAGTTCTTC. The encoded protein is CTSSVWAPTLSRFSYNEQFF.

The chain is built from TRBV5-1 and TRBJ1-6; D ambiguous. Trimming removed 0 bases from V and 0 bases from J, with 10 bases in between. This CDR3 is built from 17 residues. From germline, CDR1 is SGHRS and CDR2 YFSETQ. CDR3 region: CASSLAGRYSYNSPLHF. DNA for the CDR3: TGCGCCAGCAGCTTGGCCGGACGGTACTCCTATAATTCACCCCTCCACTTT. Based on the CDR3 plus reference TRBV5-1 and TRBJ1-6, the full variable domain is KAGVTQTPRYLIKTRGQQVTLSCSPISGHRSVSWYQQTPGQGLQFLFEYFSETQRNKGNFPGRFSGRQFSNSRSEMNVSTLELGDSALYLCASSLAGRYSYNSPLHFGNGTRLTVT.

This clone is a singleton in its sample. The J gene is TRBJ2-1, the V gene TRBV7-2, with D perhaps matching TRBD2 (6 bases). Germline CDR1 reads SGHTA; CDR2 reads FQGNSA. V shed 3 bases and J shed 0 bases, with 9 bases lying between them. The CDR3 runs 15 residues. CDR3 region: CASSFAGTSYNEQFF. The CDR3 DNA follows: TGTGCCAGCAGCTTTGCGGGAACCTCCTACAATGAGCAGTTCTTC.

This clone was seen a single time. This chain links TRBV30 with TRBJ2-5; D could derive from TRBD1 or TRBD2 (5 bases each). The CDR3 has 15 amino acids. Germline V gene sequence: CDR1 GTSNPN, CDR2 SVGIG (reference sequence). V gave up 4 bases and J gave up 2 bases, with 17 bases separating them. CDR3 nucleotides: TGTGCCTGGACCCTTGGGACCGGGCTTCAAGAGACCCAGTACTTC. This codes for CAWTLGTGLQETQYF.

The gene calls are TRBV7-2 and TRBJ2-1, with no clear D. Germline assignment: CDR1 SGHTA and CDR2 FQGNSA. The CDR3 length is 16 residues. V lost 3 bases, J lost 4 bases, and 16 bases lay in between. The CDR3 DNA reads TGTGCCAGCAGCTTCCTCACTAAGGTCCCTTACAATGAGCAGTTCTTC. The encoded protein is CASSFLTKVPYNEQFF. Variable domain in full (rest from reference TRBV7-2 and TRBJ2-1): GAGVSQSPSNKVTEKGKDVELRCDPISGHTALYWYRQSLGQGLEFLIYFQGNSAPDKSGLPSDRFSAERTGGSVSTLTIQRTQQEDSAVYLCASSFLTKVPYNEQFFGPGTRLTVL.

The V and J genes are TRBV6-1 and TRBJ2-3; D is unclear. CDR3 length equals 15 residues. Germline-derived CDR1 and CDR2 are MNHNS and SASEGT. Trimming cost V 4 bases and J 2 bases, with 13 bases left between them. CDR3 bases: TGTGCCAGCAGTGCGGCTGACGGTTACACAGATACGCAGTATTTT. Encoded protein: CASSAADGYTDTQYF.

V usage is TRBV28 and J usage is TRBJ1-1; D gene unclear. Per the germline V gene, CDR1 is MDHEN and CDR2 is SYDVKM. This CDR3 has 14 residues. Deletions cut 0 bases from V and 5 bases from J, with 10 bases between. The CDR3 is CASSLWRERTEAFF. In DNA, the CDR3 is TGTGCCAGCAGTTTATGGAGGGAGCGGACTGAAGCTTTCTTT.

V usage is TRBV19 and J usage is TRBJ2-7; D possibly corresponds to TRBD1 (6 bases). This CDR3 has 16 residues. Germline CDR1 LNHDA, CDR2 SQIVND (reference sequence). Trimming cost V 1 base and J 3 bases, with 16 bases left between them. The CDR3 DNA is TGTGCCAGTAGTATAGCCAAATGGACAGAAGGCTACGAGCAGTACTTC. Translated, it gives CASSIAKWTEGYEQYF.

This chain joins TRBV15 and TRBJ1-3, with D possibly being TRBD1 (5 bases). The CDR3 spans 13 residues. Germline values: CDR1 LNHNV, CDR2 YYDKDF (reference sequence). V lost 8 bases to trimming and J lost 4 bases, with 12 bases between them. CDR3 region: CATGAGSGNTIYF. The CDR3 DNA sequence: TGTGCCACCGGGGCAGGGTCCGGAAACACCATATATTTT.

The rearrangement uses TRBV27 and TRBJ2-7; the D gene could be TRBD1 or TRBD2 (5 bases each). V was pared by 5 bases and J by 2 bases, with 13 bases between. CDR3 size: 14 residues. CDR1 is MNHEY and CDR2 is SMNVEV in the germline V gene (reference sequence). The CDR3 here is CASSNIGDAYEQYF. In nucleotides, the CDR3 is TGTGCCAGCAGTAACATCGGGGACGCCTACGAGCAGTACTTC.

The rearrangement joins TRBV5-8 to TRBJ2-7; no reliable D call. Germline CDR1 is SGHTS and CDR2 is YDEGEE. Trimming shortened V by 0 bases and J by 3 bases, and 10 bases separated the two germline ends. The length of the CDR3 is 14 residues. CDR3 protein: CASSLEGPLYEQYF. The CDR3 DNA follows: TGTGCCAGCAGCTTGGAAGGGCCCCTCTACGAGCAGTACTTC.

This chain connects TRBV6-1 to TRBJ1-2; D remains ambiguous. This CDR3 region has 15 residues. Deletions cut 3 bases from V and 4 bases from J, with 15 bases between. Germline V lookup: CDR1 MNHNS, CDR2 SASEGT. CDR3 sequence (DNA): TGTGCCAGCAGTGACCCAAGGAACGTTATCTATGGCTACACCTTC. Amino acids: CASSDPRNVIYGYTF.

The chain couples TRBV5-6 to TRBJ2-7; 7 nucleotides match TRBD2. V lost 2 bases, J lost 5 bases, and 10 bases stayed unmatched. Germline V CDR1 and CDR2: SGHDT, YYEEEE. This CDR3 region has 15 residues. The CDR3 is CASSLESGGEHEQYF. In DNA, the CDR3 is TGTGCCAGCAGCTTAGAGTCGGGGGGAGAACACGAGCAGTACTTC.

J is TRBJ1-1 and V is TRBV27, with TRBD1 matching over 8 bases. The germline gives CDR1 MNHEY, CDR2 SMNVEV (reference sequence). The CDR3 has 13 residues. Trimming removed 6 bases from V and 5 bases from J; junction bases left unmatched: 5. The CDR3 nucleotides are TGTGCCAGCAGACCGACAGGGGATACTGAAGCTTTCTTT. Translation: CASRPTGDTEAFF.

The chain links TRBV29-1 to TRBJ2-1, with D possibly being TRBD2 (5 bases). V lost 2 bases and J 0 bases, leaving 8 bases between the germline ends. The V gene's germline CDR1 is SQVTM and CDR2 ANQGSEA. CDR3 length equals 14 residues. The CDR3 spells CSVESGSSYNEQFF. CDR3 DNA: TGCAGCGTTGAATCGGGGTCCTCCTACAATGAGCAGTTCTTC.

This clone was found once. The chain uses TRBV10-3 and TRBJ2-1; D not certain. The length of the CDR3 is 12 residues. Germline CDR1 is ENHRY and CDR2 is SYGVKD. The V gene lost 4 bases and the J gene lost 9 bases, with 10 bases spanning the gap. CDR3 sequence: CAISGTGVEQFF. For the CDR3, the DNA is TGTGCCATCAGTGGCACCGGAGTTGAGCAGTTCTTC.

The rearrangement uses TRBV30 and TRBJ2-5, with D possibly matching TRBD2 (6 bases). V lost 8 bases to trimming and J lost 4 bases, with 20 bases between them. Germline CDR1 is GTSNPN and CDR2 is SVGIG (reference sequence). The CDR3 spans 14 residues. CDR3 loop: CAGRDFIGRETQYF. CDR3 sequence (DNA): TGTGCCGGCCGGGACTTCATTGGCCGAGAGACCCAGTACTTC.

V usage is TRBV6-6 and J usage is TRBJ2-1, with 8 bases fitting TRBD1. Germline trimming cut 0 bases from V and 4 bases from J; bases unmatched to any gene: 2. The CDR3 has 15 residues. Germline lookup yields CDR1 MNHNY and CDR2 SVGAGI (reference sequence). The CDR3 loop is CASSYSDRAYNEQFF. The CDR3 region has the DNA TGTGCCAGCAGTTACTCGGACAGGGCATACAATGAGCAGTTCTTC.

The rearrangement links TRBV28 to TRBJ2-1, with 16 positions matching TRBD2. The CDR3 sequence is 16 residues long. The germline gives CDR1 MDHEN, CDR2 SYDVKM. Trimming took 7 bases from V and 9 from J; bases not matched to a gene: 9. CDR3 DNA sequence: TGTGCCAGCATCCCGGGACTAGCGGGAGGGCCACGTGAGCAGTTCTTC. This encodes CASIPGLAGGPREQFF. Looking up the rest from reference TRBV28 and TRBJ2-1 gives the full variable domain: DVKVTQSSRYLVKRTGEKVFLECVQDMDHENMFWYRQDPGLGLRLIYFSYDVKMKEKGDIPEGYSVSREKKERFSLILESASTNQTSMYLCASIPGLAGGPREQFFGPGTRLTVL.

This chain connects TRBV13 to TRBJ2-1, with TRBD1 matching over 9 bases. This CDR3 is built from 15 residues. J gave up 9 bases and V 1 base, and 7 bases lay outside the gene matches. Germline-derived CDR1 and CDR2 are PRHDT and FYEKMQ (reference sequence). The DNA of the CDR3 is TGTGCCAGCAGCTTAGCCGGGACAGGGATGGTTGAGCAGTTCTTC. As protein: CASSLAGTGMVEQFF.

CDR3: CASSIYLESGPNIQYF. The CDR3 DNA reads TGTGCCAGTAGTATATATCTTGAAAGCGGACCAAACATTCAGTACTTC. The chain employs TRBV19 and TRBJ2-4; maybe TRBD2 (5 bases). Germline V lookup: CDR1 LNHDA, CDR2 SQIVND (reference sequence). Between the trimmed V and J ends, which lost 2 bases and 6 bases, there was a span of 17 bases. This CDR3 is 16 amino acids long.

The rearrangement links TRBV6-1 to TRBJ1-5; 9 positions agree with TRBD1. The germline gives CDR1 MNHNS, CDR2 SASEGT. CDR3 size: 15 residues. V was pared by 9 bases and J by 6 bases, with 12 bases of the junction left unmatched. The CDR3 nucleotides read TGTGCCAGTCCTCCCGATACAGGGGGCGGTCAGCCCCAGCATTTT. Amino acids: CASPPDTGGGQPQHF.